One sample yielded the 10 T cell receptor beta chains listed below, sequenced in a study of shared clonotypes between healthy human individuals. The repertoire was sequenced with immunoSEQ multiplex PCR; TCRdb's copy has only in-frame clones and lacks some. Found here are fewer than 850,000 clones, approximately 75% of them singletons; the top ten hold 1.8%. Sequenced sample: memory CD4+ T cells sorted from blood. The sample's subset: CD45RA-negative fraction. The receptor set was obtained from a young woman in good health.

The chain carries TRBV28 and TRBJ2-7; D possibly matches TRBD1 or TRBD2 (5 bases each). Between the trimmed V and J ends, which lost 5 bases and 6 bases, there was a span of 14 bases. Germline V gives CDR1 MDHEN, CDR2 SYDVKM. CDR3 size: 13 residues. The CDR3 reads CASSDVGVSEQYF. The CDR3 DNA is TGTGCCAGCAGTGATGTGGGGGTTTCCGAGCAGTACTTC.

The CDR3 DNA reads TGCGCCAGCAGCCAACTTAGCGGGAGTTATGAGCAGTTCTTC. The encoded protein is CASSQLSGSYEQFF. The rearrangement uses TRBV5-1 and TRBJ2-1; 9 bases align to TRBD2. The germline CDR1 and CDR2 sequences are SGHRS and YFSETQ. V was clipped by 4 bases and J by 8 bases; unmatched bases: 7. CDR3 length equals 14 residues.

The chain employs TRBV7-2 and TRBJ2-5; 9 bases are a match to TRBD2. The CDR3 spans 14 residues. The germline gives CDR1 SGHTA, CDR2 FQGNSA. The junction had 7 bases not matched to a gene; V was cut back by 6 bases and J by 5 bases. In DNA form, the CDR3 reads TGTGCCAGCAGTTGGCGGGAGGGCCCTGAGACCCAGTACTTC. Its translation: CASSWREGPETQYF.

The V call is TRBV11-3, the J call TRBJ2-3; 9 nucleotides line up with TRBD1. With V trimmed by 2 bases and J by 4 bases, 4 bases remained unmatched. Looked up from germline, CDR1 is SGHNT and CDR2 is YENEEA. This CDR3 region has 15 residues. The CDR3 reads CASSLTGQGADTQYF. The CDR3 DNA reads TGTGCCAGCAGCTTAACGGGACAGGGTGCAGATACGCAGTATTTT. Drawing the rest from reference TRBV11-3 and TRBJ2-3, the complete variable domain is EAGVVQSPRYKIIEKKQPVAFWCNPISGHNTLYWYLQNLGQGPELLIRYENEEAVDDSQLPKDRFSAERLKGVDSTLKIQPAELGDSAVYLCASSLTGQGADTQYFGPGTRLTVL.

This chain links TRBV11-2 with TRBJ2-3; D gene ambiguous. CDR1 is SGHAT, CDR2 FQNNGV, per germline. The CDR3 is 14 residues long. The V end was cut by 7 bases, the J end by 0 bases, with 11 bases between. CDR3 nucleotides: TGTGCCAGCACAACTATCTCGAGCACAGATACGCAGTATTTT. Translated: CASTTISSTDTQYF. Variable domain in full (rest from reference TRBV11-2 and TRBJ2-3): EAGVAQSPRYKIIEKRQSVAFWCNPISGHATLYWYQQILGQGPKLLIQFQNNGVVDDSQLPKDRFSAERLKGVDSTLKIQPAKLEDSAVYLCASTTISSTDTQYFGPGTRLTVL.

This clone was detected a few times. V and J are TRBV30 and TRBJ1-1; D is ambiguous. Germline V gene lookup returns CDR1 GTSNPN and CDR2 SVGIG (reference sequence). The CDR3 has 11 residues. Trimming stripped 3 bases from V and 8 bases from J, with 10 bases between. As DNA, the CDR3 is TGTGCCTGGAGATGGGGTAGGGAAGCTTTCTTT. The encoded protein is CAWRWGREAFF.

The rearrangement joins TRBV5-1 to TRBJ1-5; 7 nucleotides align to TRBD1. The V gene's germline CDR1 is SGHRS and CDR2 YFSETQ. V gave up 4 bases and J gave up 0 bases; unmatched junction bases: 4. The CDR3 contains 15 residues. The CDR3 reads CASSVDRASNQPQHF. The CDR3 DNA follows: TGCGCCAGCAGCGTAGACAGGGCTAGCAATCAGCCCCAGCATTTT.

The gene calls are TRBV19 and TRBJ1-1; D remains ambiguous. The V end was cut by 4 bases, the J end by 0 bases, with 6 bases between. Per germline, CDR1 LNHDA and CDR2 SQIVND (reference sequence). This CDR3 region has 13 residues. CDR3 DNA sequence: TGTGCCAGTAGTAACAGCATGAACACTGAAGCTTTCTTT. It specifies CASSNSMNTEAFF.

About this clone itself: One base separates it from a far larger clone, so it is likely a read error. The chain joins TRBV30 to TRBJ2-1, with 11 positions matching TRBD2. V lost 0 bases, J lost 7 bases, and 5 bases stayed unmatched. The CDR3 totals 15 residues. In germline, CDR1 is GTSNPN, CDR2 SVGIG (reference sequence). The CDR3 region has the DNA TGTGCCTGGAGTGTGAGACTAGCGGGAAAAAATGAGCAGTTCTTC. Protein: CAWSVRLAGKNEQFF.

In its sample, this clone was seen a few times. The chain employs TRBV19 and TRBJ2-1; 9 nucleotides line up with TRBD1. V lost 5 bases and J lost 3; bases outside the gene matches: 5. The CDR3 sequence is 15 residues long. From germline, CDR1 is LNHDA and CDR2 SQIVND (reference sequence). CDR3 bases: TGTGCCAGTAGTCCGGAGGGACAGGGCTACAATGAGCAGTTCTTC. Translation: CASSPEGQGYNEQFF.